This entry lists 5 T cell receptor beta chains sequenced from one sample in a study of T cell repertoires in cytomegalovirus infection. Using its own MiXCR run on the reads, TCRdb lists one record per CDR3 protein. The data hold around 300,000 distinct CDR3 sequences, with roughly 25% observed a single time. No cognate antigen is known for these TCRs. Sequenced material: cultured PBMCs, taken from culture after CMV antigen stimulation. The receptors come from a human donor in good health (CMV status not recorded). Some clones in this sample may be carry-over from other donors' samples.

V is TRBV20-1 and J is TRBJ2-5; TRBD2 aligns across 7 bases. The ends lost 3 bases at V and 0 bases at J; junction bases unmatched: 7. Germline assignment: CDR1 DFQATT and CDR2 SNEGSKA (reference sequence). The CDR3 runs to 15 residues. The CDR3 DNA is TGCAGTGCTAGTAGGCCTAGCGGAAACCAAGAGACCCAGTACTTC. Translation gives CSASRPSGNQETQYF.

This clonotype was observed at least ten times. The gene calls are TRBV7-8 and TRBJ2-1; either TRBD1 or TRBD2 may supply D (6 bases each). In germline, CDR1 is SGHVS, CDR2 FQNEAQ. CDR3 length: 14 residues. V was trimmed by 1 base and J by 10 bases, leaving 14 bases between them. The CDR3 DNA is TGTGCCAGCAGCTTAGGAGGGGGGCCTCAGGAGCAGTTCTTC. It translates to CASSLGGGPQEQFF.

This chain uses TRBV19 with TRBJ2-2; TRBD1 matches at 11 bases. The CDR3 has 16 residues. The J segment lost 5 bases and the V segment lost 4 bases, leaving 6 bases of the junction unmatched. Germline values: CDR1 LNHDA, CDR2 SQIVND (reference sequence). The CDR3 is CASSKGTGGYTGELFF. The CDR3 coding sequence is TGTGCCAGTAGTAAGGGGACAGGGGGTTATACCGGGGAGCTGTTTTTT.

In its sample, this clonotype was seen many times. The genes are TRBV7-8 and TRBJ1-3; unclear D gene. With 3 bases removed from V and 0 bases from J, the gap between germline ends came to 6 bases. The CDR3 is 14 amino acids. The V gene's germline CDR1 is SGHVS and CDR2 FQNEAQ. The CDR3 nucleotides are TGTGCCAGCAGCTTGAAGCACTCTGGAAACACCATATATTTT. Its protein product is CASSLKHSGNTIYF.

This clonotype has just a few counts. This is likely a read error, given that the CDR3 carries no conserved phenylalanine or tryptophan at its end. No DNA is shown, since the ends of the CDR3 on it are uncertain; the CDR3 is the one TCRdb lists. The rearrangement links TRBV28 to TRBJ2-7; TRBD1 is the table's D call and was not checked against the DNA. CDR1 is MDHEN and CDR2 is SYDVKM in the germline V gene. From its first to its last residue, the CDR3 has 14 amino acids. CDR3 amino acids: CASSSDREIWPAGD.